The 19 T cell receptor beta chains given below trace back to one sample, sequenced in a study of T cells in Graves' hyperthyroidism and ophthalmopathy. Amplification targeted TCR beta CDR3 regions from RNA transcripts. The primer set for the first-round RT-PCR of the TCR CDR3 was HTBI. A single record per CDR3 protein comes from TCRdb applying MiXCR to the multiplex PCR reads. Altogether hundreds of thousands of distinct CDR3 sequences are present, around 14% being singletons, with the ten largest covering around 14%. The material sequenced was blood. These receptors all stem from a woman aged 18-29 years with Graves' hyperthyroidism.

This clonotype appeared a few times. V usage is TRBV19 and J usage is TRBJ2-1, with 11 bases that match TRBD2. Germline lookup yields CDR1 LNHDA and CDR2 SQIVND (reference sequence). J lost 3 bases, V lost 10 bases, and 8 bases had no gene match. The length of the CDR3 is 15 residues. The CDR3 protein is CATTTGTSGYNEQFF. The CDR3 coding sequence is TGTGCCACCACAACCGGGACTAGCGGCTACAATGAGCAGTTCTTC.

This clonotype was counted many times. The junction departs from the called germline gene at one end, perhaps through a read error. The V call is TRBV5-1, the J call TRBJ2-3; D might be TRBD2 (6 bases). Germline V CDR1 and CDR2: SGHRS, YFSETQ. This CDR3 is built from 14 residues. CDR3 DNA: TGTGCCAGCAGTCCCGGGACTAGCACAGATACGCAGTATTTT. Its translation is CASSPGTSTDTQYF.

Notes on this clonotype: One base away lies a much larger clone, so this may be a sequencing read error. Because it lacks the conserved phenylalanine or tryptophan at the end, this CDR3 is likely a read error. This chain connects TRBV20-1 to TRBJ2-1; D is perhaps TRBD2 (6 bases). V gave up 3 bases and J gave up 0 bases, with 12 bases separating them. The CDR3 sequence is 15 residues long. Germline V gives CDR1 DFQATT, CDR2 SNEGSKA (reference sequence). The CDR3 loop is CSASGGAGSYNEQFL. CDR3 sequence (DNA): TGCAGTGCTAGTGGAGGGGCCGGCTCCTACAATGAGCAGTTCCTC.

This clonotype was seen more than once but under ten times. This chain uses TRBV5-1 with TRBJ1-1; D is perhaps TRBD1 (6 bases). V dropped 2 bases and J dropped 5 bases, with 10 bases sitting between them. Germline-derived CDR1 and CDR2 are SGHRS and YFSETQ. The CDR3 runs 13 residues. CDR3 bases: TGCGCCAGCAGCTTTTCGGGGGCAACTGAAGCTTTCTTT. Translating it yields CASSFSGATEAFF.

This clonotype was recorded at least ten times. V and J are TRBV20-1 and TRBJ1-1; D ambiguous. The CDR3 consists of 12 residues. Germline V gives CDR1 DFQATT, CDR2 SNEGSKA (reference sequence). V lost 3 bases and J lost 8, with 13 bases in between. CDR3 sequence reads: CSASPTRREAFF. Here the CDR3 DNA reads TGCAGTGCTAGCCCGACGAGACGCGAAGCTTTCTTT.

The V call is TRBV7-2, the J call TRBJ1-6, with D maybe TRBD1 (6 bases). Trimming removed 5 bases at V and 3 bases at J, with 11 bases between. The CDR3 has 15 amino acids. Germline assignment: CDR1 SGHTA and CDR2 FQGNSA. CDR3 amino acids: CASSKDRVYNSPLHF. The CDR3 DNA is TGTGCCAGCAGCAAGGACAGAGTCTATAATTCACCCCTCCACTTT.

This clonotype was detected ten times or more. The V and J genes are TRBV7-3 and TRBJ2-6, with D possibly being TRBD1 (6 bases). Trimming stripped 5 bases from V and 4 bases from J, with 9 bases between. The germline gives CDR1 SGHTA, CDR2 FQGTGA. The CDR3 is 14 amino acids. The CDR3 nucleotides read TGTGCCAGCAGCCAAGGACAGGGGGCCAACGTCCTGACTTTC. Its translation: CASSQGQGANVLTF.

This chain links TRBV4-1 with TRBJ2-2, with D possibly being TRBD1 (6 bases). CDR1 MGHRA and CDR2 YSYEKL come from the germline V gene. The ends were cut back, 3 bases at V and 7 bases at J, with 24 bases in the middle. There are 18 residues in the CDR3. CDR3: CASSHQDPRGTGIGELFF. The CDR3, as DNA: TGCGCCAGCAGCCACCAAGATCCTAGGGGGACGGGGATCGGGGAGCTGTTTTTT.

This clonotype was picked up many times. The chain uses TRBV11-3 and TRBJ1-2; TRBD1 matches at 10 bases. With V trimmed by 5 bases and J by 12 bases, 15 bases remained unmatched. Germline V gene sequence: CDR1 SGHNT, CDR2 YENEEA. This CDR3 spans 15 amino acids. The CDR3 nucleotides read TGTGCCAGCAGCCCCTTCCGGGACAGGGGCAATCAGGACACCTTC. This translates into CASSPFRDRGNQDTF.

This clonotype was seen ten or more times. J is TRBJ1-1 and V is TRBV7-2; a possible D gene is TRBD1 (5 bases). V was pared by 5 bases and J by 9 bases, with 13 bases between. The length of the CDR3 is 12 residues. The germline V gene has CDR1 SGHTA and CDR2 FQGNSA. CDR3 DNA: TGTGCCAGCAGCGGGAGGGGAAAGAAAGCTTTCTTT. It yields the protein CASSGRGKKAFF.

This clonotype was seen ten or more times. This chain connects TRBV11-2 to TRBJ2-5; D may be TRBD2 (5 bases). The V end lost 3 bases, the J end lost 5 bases, and 22 bases lay between the germline ends. Germline CDR1 SGHAT, CDR2 FQNNGV. The CDR3 is 17 amino acids. CDR3 DNA: TGTGCCAGCAGCTTTGTCACGGACTGGGGTCTTTCTGAGACCCAGTACTTC. Protein: CASSFVTDWGLSETQYF.

This clonotype was seen repeatedly, ten times or more. The rearrangement joins TRBV28 to TRBJ1-5; D is possibly TRBD1 (5 bases). The V and J ends lost 6 bases and 2 bases respectively, with 14 bases between them. This CDR3 has 15 residues. Germline V CDR1 and CDR2: MDHEN, SYDVKM. Written as DNA, the CDR3 is TGTGCCAGCAGCCAGCAGGGTAGTGGCAATCAGCCCCAGCATTTT. It specifies CASSQQGSGNQPQHF. Full variable domain (missing parts from reference TRBV28 and TRBJ1-5): DVKVTQSSRYLVKRTGEKVFLECVQDMDHENMFWYRQDPGLGLRLIYFSYDVKMKEKGDIPEGYSVSREKKERFSLILESASTNQTSMYLCASSQQGSGNQPQHFGDGTRLSIL.

V is TRBV12-3 or TRBV12-4 and J is TRBJ1-2, with 7 bases aligning to TRBD1. V dropped 6 bases and J dropped 4; count of bases not matched to a gene: 5. CDR3 size: 13 residues. DNA for the CDR3: TGTGCCAGCAGCACAAACAGGGGCTATGGCTACACCTTC. Translated: CASSTNRGYGYTF.

CDR3 nucleotides: TGTGCAACGACTAGCGGGGATACAGATACGCAGTATTTT. It translates to CATTSGDTDTQYF. This chain uses TRBV7-9 with TRBJ2-3; TRBD2 aligns across 11 bases. The germline CDR1 and CDR2 sequences are SEHNR and FQNEAQ (reference sequence). The CDR3 totals 13 residues.

This clonotype has a handful of counts. This chain uses TRBV15 with TRBJ2-7, with D possibly TRBD2 on 6 matching bases. The CDR3 is 18 residues long. V was cut by 0 bases and J by 2 bases, with 20 bases left in between. Per germline, CDR1 LNHNV and CDR2 YYDKDF (reference sequence). The CDR3 DNA reads as TGTGCCACCAGCAGAGAAGTAGGGCAGGCCGGCGGGGCCTACGAGCAGTACTTC. Its translation is CATSREVGQAGGAYEQYF.

The genes are TRBV18 and TRBJ1-2, with 10 bases identical to TRBD1. Per germline, CDR1 KGHSH and CDR2 LQKENI. The CDR3 has 13 amino acids. J lost 8 bases, V lost 3 bases, and 3 bases had no gene match. The CDR3 sequence: CASSPGQGKGYTF. The CDR3 nucleotides read TGTGCCAGCTCACCGGGACAGGGGAAGGGCTACACCTTC.

There are a few counts of this clonotype. This rearrangement joins TRBV5-8 to TRBJ1-1; TRBD1 is a possible D gene (5 bases). Germline CDR1 reads SGHTS; CDR2 reads YDEGEE. Trimming removed 5 bases at V and 4 bases at J, with 15 bases between. This CDR3 comprises 14 residues. The CDR3 nucleotides read TGTGCCAGCAGAGTCAAATCAGGGAGCACTGAAGCTTTCTTT. Translation: CASRVKSGSTEAFF.

This clonotype was observed at least ten times. This sequence joins TRBV28 and TRBJ1-1, with a tentative D call TRBD1 (5 bases). This CDR3 spans 16 amino acids. Per the germline V gene, CDR1 is MDHEN and CDR2 is SYDVKM. The V end lost 2 bases, the J end lost 2 bases, and 15 bases lay between the germline ends. The CDR3 bases are TGTGCCAGCAGTTTAACCCAGGGTTTGCTAAACACTGAAGCTTTCTTT. Translated, it gives CASSLTQGLLNTEAFF.

This clonotype was recorded at least ten times. CDR3 nucleotide sequence: TGTGCCAGCACCCGTCGGGAGGGAGGGCCGTACGAGCAGTACTTC. Amino acids: CASTRREGGPYEQYF. This chain joins TRBV7-9 and TRBJ2-7; 8 bases fit TRBD2. Germline CDR1 is SEHNR and CDR2 is FQNEAQ (reference sequence). V shed 7 bases and J 4 bases; nucleotides not matched to a gene: 12. The CDR3 runs to 15 residues.